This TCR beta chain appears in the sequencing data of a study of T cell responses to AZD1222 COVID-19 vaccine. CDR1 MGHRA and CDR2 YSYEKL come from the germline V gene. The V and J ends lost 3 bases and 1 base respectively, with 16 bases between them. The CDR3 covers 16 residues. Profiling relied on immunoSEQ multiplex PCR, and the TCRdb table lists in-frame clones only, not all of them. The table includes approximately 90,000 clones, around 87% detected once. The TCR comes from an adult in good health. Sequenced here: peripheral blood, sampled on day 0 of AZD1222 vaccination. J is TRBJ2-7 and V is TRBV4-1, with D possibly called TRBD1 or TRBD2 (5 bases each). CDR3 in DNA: TGCGCCAGCAGCCAGGCCCCCGGGGACGGATCCTACGAGCAGTACTTC. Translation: CASSQAPGDGSYEQYF.